The 21 T cell receptor beta chains presented below share a single source sample, sequenced in a study of blood T cell repertoires in COVID-19 (dated by TCRdb to between 2020 and 2021). The library was generated by the immunoSEQ multiplex PCR assay. Not all clones reach the TCRdb copy of this immuneACCESS table, which keeps in-frame sequences only. Checked studies attribute under half of the gap to unresolved V genes and leave the rest unexplained. This sample gives around 300,000 clones in total; roughly 88% of them show up just once. About 3% of the sample rests with the top ten. Sequenced sample: peripheral blood. The receptor source for this set is a young woman with active or convalescent COVID-19.

The chain combines TRBV3-1 (or the pseudogene TRBV3-2) with TRBJ2-7; unclear D gene. Deletions cut 0 bases from V and 2 bases from J, with 5 bases between. The CDR3 covers 13 residues. Germline-derived CDR1 and CDR2 are LGHDT and YNNKEL (reference sequence). The CDR3 DNA sequence: TGTGCCAGCAGCCAAGACCCCGCCTACGAGCAGTACTTC. Translation gives CASSQDPAYEQYF.

The chain employs TRBV28 and TRBJ1-6, with D unresolved. The germline V gene encodes CDR1 MDHEN and CDR2 SYDVKM. CDR3 length: 15 residues. V shed 4 bases and J shed 8 bases, with 15 bases lying between them. CDR3 loop: CASSSRPQRDSPLHF. The CDR3 DNA is TGTGCCAGCAGTTCGAGACCCCAGCGAGATTCACCCCTCCACTTT.

The genes are TRBV30 and TRBJ2-6; 10 nucleotides match TRBD2. Germline lookup yields CDR1 GTSNPN and CDR2 SVGIG (reference sequence). After removal of 6 bases from V and 0 bases from J, the junction contained 17 bases not matched to a gene. This CDR3 region has 20 residues. DNA for the CDR3: TGTGCCTGCCCTCCCGGACTAGCGGTCCAAACCCTCTCTGGGGCCAACGTCCTGACTTTC. Its protein product is CACPPGLAVQTLSGANVLTF. The full variable domain, completed using reference TRBV30 and TRBJ2-6, is SQTIHQWPATLVQPVGSPLSLECTVEGTSNPNLYWYRQAAGRGLQLLFYSVGIGQISSEVPQNLSASRPQDRQFILSSKKLLLSDSGFYLCACPPGLAVQTLSGANVLTFGAGSRLTVL.

The gene calls are TRBV13 and TRBJ2-7, with D tentatively TRBD2 (7 bases). The V end was cut by 5 bases, the J end by 2 bases, with 13 bases between. Germline lookup yields CDR1 PRHDT and CDR2 FYEKMQ (reference sequence). The CDR3 is made up of 14 amino acids. In nucleotides, the CDR3 is TGTGCCAGCAGCCGGGGGGCAGGGGCCTACGAGCAGTACTTC. It is translated as CASSRGAGAYEQYF.

The chain carries TRBV29-1 and TRBJ2-1; possible D gene TRBD1, 6 bases. Germline CDR1 SQVTM, CDR2 ANQGSEA. This CDR3 is built from 15 residues. V shed 4 bases and J shed 0 bases, with 13 bases lying between them. The CDR3 loop is CSVAVRGSSYNEQFF. DNA for the CDR3: TGCAGCGTTGCGGTCAGGGGTAGCTCCTACAATGAGCAGTTCTTC.

As DNA, the CDR3 is TGTGCCAGCAGATACCGGACACACATCTCTGGAAACACCATATATTTT. It translates to CASRYRTHISGNTIYF. The V and J genes are TRBV28 and TRBJ1-3; possibly TRBD1 for D (5 bases). The CDR3 is 16 amino acids. Trimming took off 6 bases at V and 0 bases at J, with 15 bases between the two ends. Looked up from germline, CDR1 is MDHEN and CDR2 is SYDVKM. The whole variable domain, remainder taken from reference TRBV28 and TRBJ1-3, is DVKVTQSSRYLVKRTGEKVFLECVQDMDHENMFWYRQDPGLGLRLIYFSYDVKMKEKGDIPEGYSVSREKKERFSLILESASTNQTSMYLCASRYRTHISGNTIYFGEGSWLTVV.

The rearrangement joins TRBV6-2 or TRBV6-3 to TRBJ2-3, with 12 nucleotides matching TRBD2. This CDR3 is built from 19 residues. V lost 4 bases to trimming and J lost 0 bases; unmatched junction nucleotides: 11. Looked up from germline, CDR1 is MNHEY and CDR2 is SVGEGT. The CDR3 reads CASSFVRASGGVSTDTQYF. The CDR3 DNA follows: TGTGCCAGCAGTTTTGTGCGGGCTAGCGGGGGGGTTAGCACAGATACGCAGTATTTT.

This chain connects TRBV19 to TRBJ2-3, with 7 bases lining up with TRBD2. CDR1 and CDR2 from the germline V gene are LNHDA and SQIVND (reference sequence). The CDR3 spans 16 residues. Trimming took 1 base from V and 2 from J; bases not matched to a gene: 6. The CDR3 sequence is CASSIVPSGNTDTQYF. The CDR3, as DNA: TGTGCCAGTAGTATAGTCCCTAGCGGAAACACAGATACGCAGTATTTT. The whole variable domain, filled in from reference TRBV19 and TRBJ2-3, reads DGGITQSPKYLFRKEGQNVTLSCEQNLNHDAMYWYRQDPGQGLRLIYYSQIVNDFQKGDIAEGYSVSREKKESFPLTVTSAQKNPTAFYLCASSIVPSGNTDTQYFGPGTRLTVL.

The chain recombines TRBV5-1 with TRBJ2-3; 9 bases are a match to TRBD2. Looked up from germline, CDR1 is SGHRS and CDR2 is YFSETQ. V lost 0 bases to trimming and J lost 2 bases; unmatched junction nucleotides: 13. The CDR3 has 19 amino acids. In DNA, the CDR3 is TGCGCCAGCAGCTTGGCCGTAAGCGGGGGGCTACACGCCACAGATACGCAGTATTTT. It is translated as CASSLAVSGGLHATDTQYF.

The chain couples TRBV9 to TRBJ2-3; no reliable D call. The ends were cut back, 4 bases at V and 0 bases at J, with 12 bases in the middle. The germline gives CDR1 SGDLS, CDR2 YYNGEE. This CDR3 is built from 15 residues. The DNA for the CDR3 is TGTGCCAGCAGCTCCCACCCAGCGAGCACAGATACGCAGTATTTT. This gives the protein CASSSHPASTDTQYF.

The chain uses TRBV5-6 and TRBJ1-4; D gene ambiguous. The germline gives CDR1 SGHDT, CDR2 YYEEEE. The V end was cut by 2 bases, the J end by 8 bases, with 19 bases between. This CDR3 region has 16 residues. The DNA for the CDR3 is TGTGCCAGCAGCTTCGGTGGACGGACCTCGGGGGAAAAACTGTTTTTT. Amino acid sequence: CASSFGGRTSGEKLFF.

A word on this clone: This sample also contains other DNA sequences that code for the same CDR3. The chain carries TRBV5-1 and TRBJ2-5; 12 nucleotides line up with TRBD2. Germline V gene lookup returns CDR1 SGHRS and CDR2 YFSETQ. V gave up 2 bases and J gave up 4 bases; unmatched junction bases: 3. This CDR3 region has 15 residues. The CDR3 nucleotides are TGCGCCAGCAGCTTACTAGCGGGGGGCGGAGAGACCCAGTACTTC. Amino acids: CASSLLAGGGETQYF.

The CDR3 DNA reads TGTGCCACCCGGGGGGAGGGGCCCTACGAGCAGTACTTC. Its translation: CATRGEGPYEQYF. The V call is TRBV10-3, the J call TRBJ2-7; 7 bases are a match to TRBD2. V lost 10 bases to trimming and J lost 2 bases; unmatched junction nucleotides: 8. The germline gives CDR1 ENHRY, CDR2 SYGVKD. There are 13 residues in the CDR3.

About this clone: The sample contains more than one DNA sequence encoding this CDR3. This sequence joins TRBV18 and TRBJ1-5; D may be TRBD1 (5 bases). Germline CDR1 KGHSH, CDR2 LQKENI. V gave up 6 bases and J gave up 5 bases, with 11 bases separating them. The CDR3 has 13 amino acids. The CDR3 here is CASSRVSDQPQHF. The CDR3 bases are TGTGCCAGCTCCAGGGTCTCCGATCAGCCCCAGCATTTT.

The chain carries TRBV4-2 and TRBJ2-5, with TRBD2 matching 11 bases. Germline loops: CDR1 LGHNA, CDR2 YNFKEQ. The V gene end was trimmed by 3 bases and the J gene end by 1 base; junction bases not matched to a gene: 10. The CDR3 loop spans 18 amino acids. The CDR3, as DNA: TGTGCCAGCAGCCAGGGGGGCCTAGCGGGGGGCTCCCAAGAGACCCAGTACTTC. It yields the protein CASSQGGLAGGSQETQYF.

The V and J genes are TRBV9 and TRBJ2-5; D call uncertain. The CDR3 runs 12 residues. V lost 0 bases and J 4 bases, leaving 4 bases between the germline ends. CDR1 and CDR2 from the germline V gene are SGDLS and YYNGEE. CDR3 in amino acids: CASSVAGETQYF. CDR3 DNA: TGTGCCAGCAGCGTAGCAGGAGAGACCCAGTACTTC.

The chain carries TRBV6-5 and TRBJ1-1; D not resolved. The length of the CDR3 is 11 residues. Germline loops: CDR1 MNHEY, CDR2 SVGAGI. V lost 9 bases to trimming and J lost 0 bases, with 5 bases between them. DNA of the CDR3: TGTGCCAGTCTAATGAACACTGAAGCTTTCTTT. It yields the protein CASLMNTEAFF.

CDR3 sequence: CASSFGQPGELFF. The CDR3 DNA reads TGTGCCAGTAGTTTCGGACAGCCCGGGGAGCTGTTTTTT. The chain uses TRBV19 and TRBJ2-2; D is perhaps TRBD1 (6 bases). This CDR3 has 13 amino acids. Trimming left V 5 bases short and J 6 bases short, with 10 bases between. Germline CDR1 reads LNHDA; CDR2 reads SQIVND (reference sequence). Full variable domain (outside the CDR3, taken from reference TRBV19 and TRBJ2-2): DGGITQSPKYLFRKEGQNVTLSCEQNLNHDAMYWYRQDPGQGLRLIYYSQIVNDFQKGDIAEGYSVSREKKESFPLTVTSAQKNPTAFYLCASSFGQPGELFFGEGSRLTVL.

The V and J genes are TRBV6-4 and TRBJ1-1; no reliable D call. Germline lookup yields CDR1 MRHNA and CDR2 SNTAGT. The CDR3 contains 13 residues. Trimming took off 5 bases at V and 0 bases at J, with 7 bases between the two ends. CDR3 coding DNA: TGTGCCAGCAGTTCTCGGTTGAACACTGAAGCTTTCTTT. Protein sequence: CASSSRLNTEAFF.

This rearrangement joins TRBV7-6 to TRBJ1-5, with 10 bases matching TRBD1. Looked up from germline, CDR1 is SGHVS and CDR2 is FNYEAQ. Trimming removed 6 bases from V and 6 bases from J; junction bases left unmatched: 8. This CDR3 region has 15 residues. The CDR3 region has the DNA TGTGCCAGCAGTCAAGGGACAGGGGCGATTCAGCCCCAGCATTTT. Protein product: CASSQGTGAIQPQHF.

This clone was picked up a small number of times. The rearrangement uses TRBV3-1 (or the pseudogene TRBV3-2) and TRBJ1-5, with 9 bases identical to TRBD1. Germline-derived CDR1 and CDR2 are LGHDT and YNNKEL (reference sequence). This CDR3 spans 18 amino acids. The J segment lost 0 bases and the V segment lost 0 bases, leaving 6 bases of the junction unmatched. As DNA, the CDR3 is TGTGCCAGCAGCCAAGACGGGACAGGGCGTCATAGCAATCAGCCCCAGCATTTT. Residues: CASSQDGTGRHSNQPQHF.